This T cell receptor beta chain was obtained from a study of blood T cell repertoires in COVID-19. Using immunoSEQ multiplex PCR, the repertoire was profiled, and TCRdb retains in-frame clones only, with some absent. The table records 150,000 or so clones, 79% of them present only once. The CDR3 extends over 14 amino acids. The V end lost 2 bases, the J end lost 2 bases, and 6 bases lay between the germline ends. Germline lookup yields CDR1 MDHEN and CDR2 SYDVKM. The source is a woman in her 70s with COVID-19, enrolled during active disease. The sample consisted of peripheral blood. V usage is TRBV28 and J usage is TRBJ2-2; D is unclear. CDR3 sequence reads: CASSLVYNTGELFF. In nucleotides, the CDR3 is TGTGCCAGCAGTTTAGTCTACAACACCGGGGAGCTGTTTTTT.